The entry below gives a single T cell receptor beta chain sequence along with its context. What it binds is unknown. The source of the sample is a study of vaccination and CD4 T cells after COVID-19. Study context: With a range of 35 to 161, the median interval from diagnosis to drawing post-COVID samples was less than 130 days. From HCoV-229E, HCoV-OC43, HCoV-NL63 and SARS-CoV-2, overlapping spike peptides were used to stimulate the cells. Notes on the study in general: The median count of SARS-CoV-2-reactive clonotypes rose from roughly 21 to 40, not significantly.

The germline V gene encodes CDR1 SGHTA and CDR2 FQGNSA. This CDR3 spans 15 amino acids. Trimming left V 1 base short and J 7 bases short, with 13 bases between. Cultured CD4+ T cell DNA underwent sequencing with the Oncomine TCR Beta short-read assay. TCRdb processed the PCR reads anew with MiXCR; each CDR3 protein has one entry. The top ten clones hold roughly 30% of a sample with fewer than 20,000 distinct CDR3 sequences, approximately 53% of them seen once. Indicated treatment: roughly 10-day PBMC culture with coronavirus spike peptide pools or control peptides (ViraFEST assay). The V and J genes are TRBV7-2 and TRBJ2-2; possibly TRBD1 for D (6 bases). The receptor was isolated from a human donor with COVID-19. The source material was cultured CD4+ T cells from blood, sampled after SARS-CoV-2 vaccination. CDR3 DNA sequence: TGTGCCAGCAGCTTAGACCGGGTACAGGGCGGGGAGCTGTTTTTT. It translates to CASSLDRVQGGELFF.